This T cell receptor beta chain was documented in a study of blood T cell repertoires in COVID-19. Profiling relied on immunoSEQ multiplex PCR, and the TCRdb table lists in-frame clones only, not all of them. The data show 540,000 or so clones, 85% to 90% seen once. CDR1 is SGHRS and CDR2 is YFSETQ in the germline V gene. V was clipped by 0 bases and J by 4 bases, with 10 bases between them. The CDR3 loop spans 15 amino acids. Enrolled during active infection, Seattle patients were then followed longitudinally. The TCR sequence derives from a woman in her fifties or sixties with COVID-19, enrolled during active disease. The sample was peripheral blood. J is TRBJ2-2 and V is TRBV5-1; no clear D. The CDR3 DNA is TGCGCCAGCAGCTTGGTTGAGCCTAGCACCGGGGAGCTGTTTTTT. This sequence encodes CASSLVEPSTGELFF.